One sample yielded the 31 T cell receptor beta chains listed below, sequenced in a study of cytomegalovirus exposure and HLA in healthy donors. 60 Vbeta and 13 Jbeta primers were used in PCR. TCRdb's table, derived via immunoSEQ multiplex PCR, lists solely in-frame clones and lacks some. The sample shows 130,000 to 150,000 clones, about 74% of them seen only once. Material: PBMCs. Every receptor here comes from a woman in her forties or fifties in good health and CMV-seronegative.

The V call is TRBV7-9, the J call TRBJ2-1; D is perhaps TRBD2 (5 bases). The V and J ends lost 8 bases and 13 bases respectively, with 24 bases between them. The CDR3 covers 14 residues. The germline CDR1 and CDR2 sequences are SEHNR and FQNEAQ (reference sequence). The CDR3 reads CASSLPGVLGSQFF. Here the CDR3 DNA reads TGTGCCAGCTCACTGCCCGGGGTTCTAGGGTCCCAGTTCTTC. Looking up the rest from reference TRBV7-9 and TRBJ2-1 gives the full variable domain: DTGVSQNPRHKITKRGQNVTFRCDPISEHNRLYWYRQTLGQGPEFLTYFQNEAQLEKSRLLSDRFSAERPKGSFSTLEIQRTEQGDSAMYLCASSLPGVLGSQFFGPGTRLTVL.

The CDR3 protein is CASSLFGGTGDQPQHF. The CDR3 DNA is TGTGCCAGCAGCTTATTCGGGGGGACAGGGGATCAGCCCCAGCATTTT. V is TRBV5-6 and J is TRBJ1-5; 10 bases map to TRBD1. This CDR3 contains 16 residues. Looked up from germline, CDR1 is SGHDT and CDR2 is YYEEEE. The V gene end was trimmed by 2 bases and the J gene end by 5 bases; junction bases not matched to a gene: 7.

The gene calls are TRBV7-2 and TRBJ2-5, with D tentatively TRBD1 (6 bases). Germline CDR1 is SGHTA and CDR2 is FQGNSA. This CDR3 spans 13 amino acids. V dropped 4 bases and J dropped 5 bases, with 11 bases sitting between them. The CDR3: CASSYRAFETQYF. CDR3 DNA sequence: TGTGCCAGCAGCTACAGGGCCTTCGAGACCCAGTACTTC.

In this sample, this clone turned up a few times. The rearrangement joins TRBV7-9 to TRBJ2-7; the D gene is possibly TRBD1 (6 bases). The V end lost 4 bases, the J end lost 0 bases, and 10 bases lay between the germline ends. CDR1 and CDR2 (germline): SEHNR, FQNEAQ (reference sequence). The CDR3 runs to 14 residues. CDR3 sequence (DNA): TGTGCCAGCAGCTACAACAGGGCCTCCTACGAGCAGTACTTC. It specifies CASSYNRASYEQYF.

As for this clone: Compared with germline, one end of the junction differs, possibly owing to a read error. The rearrangement joins TRBV7-8 to TRBJ1-3; 8 bases fit TRBD1. Germline V gene lookup returns CDR1 SGHVS and CDR2 FQNEAQ. The CDR3 has 12 amino acids. The CDR3 is CASSLEQGAHRF. The CDR3 region has the DNA TGTGCCAGCAGCTTAGAGCAGGGGGCCCATCGTTTT.

The genes are TRBV4-2 and TRBJ2-1; 11 nucleotides line up with TRBD2. The V gene end was trimmed by 0 bases and the J gene end by 3 bases; junction bases not matched to a gene: 4. The CDR3 is 17 residues long. CDR1 is LGHNA and CDR2 is YNFKEQ in the germline V gene. In nucleotides, the CDR3 is TGTGCCAGCAGCCAAGAAGCTAGCGGGGGGAACTACAATGAGCAGTTCTTC. This codes for CASSQEASGGNYNEQFF.

This clone was picked up a small number of times. The rearrangement joins TRBV7-2 to TRBJ1-1, with TRBD1 as a possible D gene (5 bases). The germline gives CDR1 SGHTA, CDR2 FQGNSA. Trimming cost V 6 bases and J 5 bases, with 13 bases left between them. CDR3 length: 13 amino acids. CDR3 coding DNA: TGTGCCAGCAGGCTCGGGGGGGGAACTGAAGCTTTCTTT. Translation gives CASRLGGGTEAFF.

The genes are TRBV5-4 and TRBJ1-4; D is unclear. This CDR3 is 17 amino acids long. The germline V gene has CDR1 SGHNT and CDR2 YYREEE (reference sequence). V lost 0 bases and J 8 bases, leaving 20 bases between the germline ends. CDR3 in DNA: TGTGCCAGCAGCTTGGAACCTGGAGGTCAGAGGCGGGAAAAACTGTTTTTT. Translated, it gives CASSLEPGGQRREKLFF.

This sequence joins TRBV7-9 and TRBJ2-7; perhaps TRBD2 as D (6 bases). This CDR3 region has 14 residues. Germline CDR1 is SEHNR and CDR2 is FQNEAQ (reference sequence). Deletions cut 4 bases from V and 6 bases from J, with 16 bases between. In nucleotides, the CDR3 is TGTGCCAGCAGCTACTGGGAGGACCCCAGCGAGCAGTACTTC. Protein product: CASSYWEDPSEQYF. The whole variable domain, remainder taken from reference TRBV7-9 and TRBJ2-7, is DTGVSQNPRHKITKRGQNVTFRCDPISEHNRLYWYRQTLGQGPEFLTYFQNEAQLEKSRLLSDRFSAERPKGSFSTLEIQRTEQGDSAMYLCASSYWEDPSEQYFGPGTRLTVT.

This clone was found once. The rearrangement links TRBV2 to TRBJ1-5; TRBD1 aligns across 7 bases. CDR1 is SNHLY and CDR2 is FYNNEI in the germline V gene. The CDR3 is 15 residues long. The ends lost 4 bases at V and 5 bases at J; junction bases unmatched: 8. CDR3 nucleotides: TGTGCCAGCAGTGGTGGGATTACAGGGGATCAGCCCCAGCATTTT. Residues: CASSGGITGDQPQHF.

The genes are TRBV4-1 and TRBJ2-1; D is undetermined. CDR3 length: 16 amino acids. The V gene's germline CDR1 is MGHRA and CDR2 YSYEKL. Trimming took 1 base from V and 5 from J, leaving 15 bases between them. The CDR3 bases are TGCGCCAGCAGCCAAGTCCGTCTAGTTCGTGACAATGAGCAGTTCTTC. Encoded protein: CASSQVRLVRDNEQFF.

V gene TRBV19 combines with J gene TRBJ2-1; D not resolved. Germline V gene lookup returns CDR1 LNHDA and CDR2 SQIVND (reference sequence). The CDR3 runs 14 residues. The V end was cut by 2 bases, the J end by 5 bases, with 10 bases between. CDR3 loop: CASSITALNNEQFF. CDR3 coding DNA: TGTGCCAGTAGTATAACTGCACTAAACAATGAGCAGTTCTTC.

The chain joins TRBV6-5 to TRBJ1-6, with D tentatively TRBD1 (6 bases). Germline assignment: CDR1 MNHEY and CDR2 SVGAGI. The length of the CDR3 is 15 residues. Trimming left V 4 bases short and J 8 bases short, with 15 bases between. CDR3 amino acids: CASSFNREVDSPLHF. The CDR3 DNA reads as TGTGCCAGCAGTTTCAACAGGGAAGTCGATTCACCCCTCCACTTT.

This clone was seen just once. The chain joins TRBV4-1 to TRBJ1-2; the match to TRBD1 covers 8 bases. J lost 6 bases, V lost 3 bases, and 6 bases had no gene match. CDR3 length: 14 residues. Germline V lookup: CDR1 MGHRA, CDR2 YSYEKL. CDR3 amino acids: CASSHVRTGNGYTF. The CDR3 DNA sequence: TGCGCCAGCAGCCACGTAAGGACAGGGAATGGCTACACCTTC.

Written as DNA, the CDR3 is TGTGCCAGTAGTATTGGTGCGACAGGGGCTCTCCTACCAAACACTGAAGCTTTCTTT. It translates to CASSIGATGALLPNTEAFF. The gene calls are TRBV19 and TRBJ1-1; 8 bases fit TRBD1. This CDR3 has 19 residues. V lost 3 bases and J lost 2; bases outside the gene matches: 17. Germline CDR1 and CDR2: LNHDA and SQIVND (reference sequence).

This clone appeared a few times. The chain couples TRBV19 to TRBJ1-3; D remains ambiguous. Trimming pared 7 bases from V and 0 bases from J, leaving 4 bases between. CDR3 length equals 12 residues. Germline-derived CDR1 and CDR2 are LNHDA and SQIVND (reference sequence). CDR3 in DNA: TGTGCCAGTACGGTCTCTGGAAACACCATATATTTT. Its translation is CASTVSGNTIYF. Combining the CDR3 with reference TRBV19 and TRBJ1-3 gives the whole variable domain DGGITQSPKYLFRKEGQNVTLSCEQNLNHDAMYWYRQDPGQGLRLIYYSQIVNDFQKGDIAEGYSVSREKKESFPLTVTSAQKNPTAFYLCASTVSGNTIYFGEGSWLTVV.

This clone has a handful of counts. V is TRBV29-1 and J is TRBJ1-1, with 10 bases lining up with TRBD1. CDR1 SQVTM and CDR2 ANQGSEA come from the germline V gene. The CDR3 covers 13 residues. The trim removed 6 bases at V and 4 bases at J, leaving 5 bases unmatched. The CDR3 nucleotides are TGCAGCGTGGTGGACAGGGGGATCACTGAAGCTTTCTTT. Translating it yields CSVVDRGITEAFF.

In its sample, this clone was seen a few times. V usage is TRBV6-4 and J usage is TRBJ2-5; 9 bases agree with TRBD1. CDR3 length: 15 residues. Germline CDR1 is MRHNA and CDR2 is SNTAGT. The junction had 2 bases not matched to a gene; V was cut back by 3 bases and J by 0 bases. CDR3 protein: CASSDGQGNQETQYF. The DNA for the CDR3 is TGTGCCAGCAGTGATGGACAGGGGAACCAAGAGACCCAGTACTTC.

This chain joins TRBV7-6 and TRBJ2-5; 9 bases agree with TRBD1. Germline V gives CDR1 SGHVS, CDR2 FNYEAQ. Unmatched junction bases numbered 0, after V lost 1 base and J lost 3 bases. CDR3 size: 14 residues. This CDR3 reads CASSLGTGEETQYF. The CDR3 DNA reads TGTGCCAGCAGCTTAGGGACAGGGGAAGAGACCCAGTACTTC. Together with reference TRBV7-6 and TRBJ2-5, the CDR3 gives the full variable domain: GAGVSQSPRYKVTKRGQDVALRCDPISGHVSLYWYRQALGQGPEFLTYFNYEAQQDKSGLPNDRFSAERPEGSISTLTIQRTEQRDSAMYRCASSLGTGEETQYFGPGTRLLVL.

The chain joins TRBV25-1 to TRBJ2-5, with D possibly TRBD1 on 6 matching bases. The germline V and J ends were trimmed by 7 bases and 2 bases, with 14 bases remaining between them. This CDR3 contains 14 residues. CDR1 MGHDK and CDR2 SYGVNS come from the germline V gene. The DNA for the CDR3 is TGTGCCAGCACCCCCTGGGGGCTTCAAGAGACCCAGTACTTC. Its protein product is CASTPWGLQETQYF.

The chain recombines TRBV5-6 with TRBJ2-6, with TRBD2 as a possible D gene (6 bases). The CDR3 runs 18 residues. Trimming took 0 bases from V and 0 from J, leaving 13 bases between them. The V gene's germline CDR1 is SGHDT and CDR2 YYEEEE. Written as DNA, the CDR3 is TGTGCCAGCAGCTTGGTAAGCGGGTCCTCCTCTGGGGCCAACGTCCTGACTTTC. Translating it yields CASSLVSGSSSGANVLTF.

The chain employs TRBV25-1 and TRBJ1-2; 7 bases fit TRBD1. CDR1 and CDR2 from the germline V gene are MGHDK and SYGVNS. V was clipped by 1 base and J by 6 bases; unmatched bases: 8. The CDR3 runs to 15 residues. CDR3 protein: CASSEWPRDRNGYTF. In DNA form, the CDR3 reads TGTGCCAGCAGTGAATGGCCCCGGGACAGAAATGGCTACACCTTC.

V usage is TRBV4-1 and J usage is TRBJ1-2; a possible D gene is TRBD1 (5 bases). The ends were cut back, 1 base at V and 0 bases at J, with 9 bases in the middle. Looked up from germline, CDR1 is MGHRA and CDR2 is YSYEKL. This CDR3 is 15 amino acids long. As DNA, the CDR3 is TGCGCCAGCAGCCAAGTTCAGGGAACTAACTATGGCTACACCTTC. Encoded protein: CASSQVQGTNYGYTF.

The V call is TRBV6-1, the J call TRBJ2-7; 10 bases are a match to TRBD2. Trimming cost V 3 bases and J 6 bases; bases outside gene matches: 14. Germline V gene sequence: CDR1 MNHNS, CDR2 SASEGT. The CDR3 sequence is 17 residues long. The CDR3 reads CASSEVVAGGLGVEQYF. The CDR3 region has the DNA TGTGCCAGCAGTGAGGTGGTAGCGGGGGGCCTGGGCGTCGAGCAGTACTTC.

This clone was seen a few times. This chain links TRBV10-3 with TRBJ1-4; tentatively, D is TRBD1 (5 bases). V lost 6 bases to trimming and J lost 8 bases, with 16 bases between them. This CDR3 region has 14 residues. Germline lookup yields CDR1 ENHRY and CDR2 SYGVKD. The CDR3 region is CAIRGDSDPEKLFF. CDR3 DNA: TGTGCCATCAGAGGGGACTCGGATCCCGAAAAACTGTTTTTT.

V and J are TRBV19 and TRBJ1-1, with 9 nucleotides matching TRBD1. This CDR3 is built from 13 residues. J gave up 9 bases and V 4 bases, and 6 bases lay outside the gene matches. Germline V gives CDR1 LNHDA, CDR2 SQIVND (reference sequence). CDR3 loop: CASSRIQGAKAFF. The DNA of the CDR3 is TGTGCCAGTAGTAGGATACAGGGGGCGAAAGCTTTCTTT. Together with reference TRBV19 and TRBJ1-1, the CDR3 gives the full variable domain: DGGITQSPKYLFRKEGQNVTLSCEQNLNHDAMYWYRQDPGQGLRLIYYSQIVNDFQKGDIAEGYSVSREKKESFPLTVTSAQKNPTAFYLCASSRIQGAKAFFGQGTRLTVV.

This chain links TRBV4-1 with TRBJ2-1; perhaps TRBD1 as D (5 bases). The CDR3 has 16 residues. Trimming left V 4 bases short and J 7 bases short, with 20 bases between. CDR1 is MGHRA and CDR2 is YSYEKL in the germline V gene. DNA for the CDR3: TGCGCCAGCAGCCTACAAGCAGTCCAGGGATGGAATGAGCAGTTCTTC. Encoded protein: CASSLQAVQGWNEQFF.

The chain is built from TRBV30 and TRBJ1-6; possible D gene TRBD1, 5 bases. CDR1 GTSNPN and CDR2 SVGIG come from the germline V gene (reference sequence). The CDR3 sequence is 15 residues long. V was cut by 0 bases and J by 7 bases, with 13 bases left in between. Here the CDR3 DNA reads TGTGCCTGGAGTGTACGTAGGGGTTACAATTCACCCCTCCACTTT. Protein sequence: CAWSVRRGYNSPLHF.

V gene TRBV7-9 combines with J gene TRBJ1-1, with unresolved D. The CDR3 has 14 residues. Germline loops: CDR1 SEHNR, CDR2 FQNEAQ (reference sequence). The V and J ends lost 5 bases and 4 bases respectively, with 14 bases between them. In nucleotides, the CDR3 is TGTGCCAGCAGCCCGGGTCCGGCCCGCACTGAAGCTTTCTTT. As protein: CASSPGPARTEAFF.

The chain carries TRBV27 and TRBJ2-6, with 8 bases fitting TRBD1. After removal of 3 bases from V and 0 bases from J, the junction contained 4 bases not matched to a gene. CDR3 length: 17 residues. Germline V CDR1 and CDR2: MNHEY, SMNVEV (reference sequence). The CDR3 DNA reads TGTGCCAGCAGTTTCACCGGGACAGGCTCTGGGGCCAACGTCCTGACTTTC. Translation: CASSFTGTGSGANVLTF.

This clone was seen a few times. This rearrangement joins TRBV5-1 to TRBJ2-5; 8 bases line up with TRBD2. V was clipped by 0 bases and J by 0 bases; unmatched bases: 4. The CDR3 is 16 amino acids. Germline lookup yields CDR1 SGHRS and CDR2 YFSETQ. The CDR3 here is CASSLGRGGHQETQYF. The CDR3 DNA reads TGCGCCAGCAGCTTGGGACGGGGGGGCCACCAAGAGACCCAGTACTTC.